The rows below give T cell receptor beta chains drawn from one sample of a study of blood T cell repertoires in COVID-19. Assay used: immunoSEQ multiplex PCR; TCRdb lists only in-frame clones, some missing. Of about 200,000 clones listed, 80% to 90% are singletons. The source material was peripheral blood. Receptors were obtained from a woman aged 40-49 years with active or convalescent COVID-19. The CDR3 runs from the conserved cysteine through the conserved F or W. Fields, in order: V gene, D gene, J gene, clone size, CDR3 protein, CDR3 DNA. The D gene is left open where the match is weak. Expanded clones get a size class; other rows say once, few or many, or leave the size out.

v_call: TRBV18; d_call: TRBD1; j_call: TRBJ1-1; clone_size: NA; cdr3_aa: CASSPPDRDPNTEAFF; cdr3_nt: TGTGCCAGCTCACCACCCGACAGGGACCCGAACACTGAAGCTTTCTTT
v_call: TRBV24-1; d_call: NA; j_call: TRBJ1-2; clone_size: NA; cdr3_aa: CATSDPLSYGYTF; cdr3_nt: TGTGCCACCAGTGACCCCCTCTCCTATGGCTACACCTTC
v_call: TRBV4-2; d_call: TRBD1; j_call: TRBJ1-4; clone_size: NA; cdr3_aa: CASSHPGQPNEKLFF; cdr3_nt: TGTGCCAGCAGCCATCCGGGACAGCCTAATGAAAAACTGTTTTTT
v_call: TRBV19; d_call: TRBD1; j_call: TRBJ1-4; clone_size: few; cdr3_aa: CASRTGRVEKLFF; cdr3_nt: TGTGCCAGTAGGACAGGGCGGGTTGAAAAACTGTTTTTT
v_call: TRBV19; d_call: TRBD2; j_call: TRBJ2-3; clone_size: NA; cdr3_aa: CASSIDWGTSGTYF; cdr3_nt: TGTGCCAGTAGTATAGATTGGGGGACTAGCGGGACTTATTTT
v_call: TRBV2; d_call: NA; j_call: TRBJ1-2; clone_size: NA; cdr3_aa: CASSEENYGYTF; cdr3_nt: TGTGCCAGCAGTGAGGAGAACTATGGCTACACCTTC
v_call: TRBV3-1/TRBV3-2; d_call: NA; j_call: TRBJ1-2; clone_size: NA; cdr3_aa: CASSQASQGIYGYTF; cdr3_nt: TGTGCCAGCAGCCAAGCCTCGCAGGGGATCTATGGCTACACCTTC
v_call: TRBV2; d_call: NA; j_call: TRBJ2-1; clone_size: NA; cdr3_aa: CASSPTRNEQFF; cdr3_nt: TGTGCCAGCAGCCCGACTAGAAATGAGCAGTTCTTC
v_call: TRBV7-2; d_call: TRBD2; j_call: TRBJ2-7; clone_size: NA; cdr3_aa: CASSLFAGTSGRIEQYF; cdr3_nt: TGTGCCAGCAGCTTATTTGCCGGGACTAGCGGGAGGATCGAGCAGTACTTC
v_call: TRBV2; d_call: TRBD1; j_call: TRBJ2-3; clone_size: many; cdr3_aa: CASSDVGQGYTDTQYF; cdr3_nt: TGTGCCAGCAGTGATGTGGGACAGGGGTATACAGATACGCAGTATTTT
v_call: TRBV2; d_call: NA; j_call: TRBJ1-5; clone_size: NA; cdr3_aa: CASSESGDQPQHF; cdr3_nt: TGTGCCAGCAGTGAAAGCGGGGATCAGCCCCAGCATTTT
v_call: TRBV7-9; d_call: TRBD1; j_call: TRBJ1-2; clone_size: NA; cdr3_aa: CASSSANRGPVGYTF; cdr3_nt: TGTGCCAGCAGCTCTGCGAACAGGGGGCCGGTTGGCTACACCTTC
v_call: TRBV3-1/TRBV3-2; d_call: TRBD2; j_call: TRBJ2-7; clone_size: NA; cdr3_aa: CASSQGLAGGPYEQYF; cdr3_nt: TGTGCCAGCAGCCAAGGGCTAGCGGGAGGTCCCTACGAGCAGTACTTC
v_call: TRBV15; d_call: NA; j_call: TRBJ1-5; clone_size: NA; cdr3_aa: CATSRDRSQAGTNQPQHF; cdr3_nt: TGTGCCACCAGCAGAGATAGATCGCAGGCGGGTACCAATCAGCCCCAGCATTTT
v_call: TRBV5-1; d_call: TRBD1; j_call: TRBJ2-3; clone_size: NA; cdr3_aa: CASSLQPGTGVTDTQYF; cdr3_nt: TGCGCCAGCAGCCTCCAGCCCGGGACAGGGGTCACAGATACGCAGTATTTT
v_call: TRBV28; d_call: NA; j_call: TRBJ1-4; clone_size: NA; cdr3_aa: CASSLPPRDKLFF; cdr3_nt: TGTGCCAGCAGTTTACCCCCCCGGGATAAACTGTTTTTT
v_call: TRBV12-3/TRBV12-4; d_call: NA; j_call: TRBJ1-5; clone_size: NA; cdr3_aa: CASSRSSLAQHF; cdr3_nt: TGTGCCAGCAGCAGATCATCCCTCGCCCAGCATTTT
v_call: TRBV6-5; d_call: NA; j_call: TRBJ1-5; clone_size: few; cdr3_aa: CASSKGRAGQPQHF; cdr3_nt: TGTGCCAGCAGTAAGGGCCGGGCGGGTCAGCCCCAGCATTTT
v_call: TRBV2; d_call: NA; j_call: TRBJ1-1; clone_size: NA; cdr3_aa: CALTRGRETEAFF; cdr3_nt: TGTGCCCTAACCAGGGGTAGGGAAACTGAAGCTTTCTTT
v_call: TRBV11-3; d_call: NA; j_call: TRBJ2-2; clone_size: NA; cdr3_aa: CASSLEQENTGELFF; cdr3_nt: TGTGCCAGCAGCTTAGAACAGGAGAACACCGGGGAGCTGTTTTTT
v_call: TRBV14; d_call: TRBD1; j_call: TRBJ2-7; clone_size: NA; cdr3_aa: CASSQGGPPDEQYF; cdr3_nt: TGTGCCAGTTCACAGGGGGGACCGCCTGACGAGCAGTACTTC
v_call: TRBV27; d_call: TRBD2; j_call: TRBJ2-5; clone_size: NA; cdr3_aa: CASRRLAGENQETQYF; cdr3_nt: TGTGCCAGCCGCCGACTAGCGGGAGAGAACCAAGAGACCCAGTACTTC
v_call: TRBV2; d_call: TRBD1; j_call: TRBJ1-2; clone_size: few; cdr3_aa: CASRAETGGYGYTF; cdr3_nt: TGTGCCAGCAGGGCCGAGACAGGGGGCTATGGCTACACCTTC
v_call: TRBV4-2; d_call: NA; j_call: TRBJ1-4; clone_size: NA; cdr3_aa: CASSLNFPGATNEKLFF; cdr3_nt: TGTGCCAGCAGCCTCAATTTCCCGGGGGCAACTAATGAAAAACTGTTTTTT
v_call: TRBV5-6; d_call: NA; j_call: TRBJ1-1; clone_size: NA; cdr3_aa: CASSFSEGFAEAFF; cdr3_nt: TGTGCCAGCAGCTTTTCTGAGGGCTTTGCTGAAGCTTTCTTT
v_call: TRBV6-5; d_call: NA; j_call: TRBJ2-1; clone_size: NA; cdr3_aa: CASSYSPGHPNEQFF; cdr3_nt: TGTGCCAGCAGTTACTCGCCGGGACACCCCAATGAGCAGTTCTTC
v_call: TRBV28; d_call: NA; j_call: TRBJ1-5; clone_size: NA; cdr3_aa: CASSTFPGRAKGYQPQHF; cdr3_nt: TGTGCCAGCAGCACATTCCCGGGCAGGGCAAAAGGGTATCAGCCCCAGCATTTT
v_call: TRBV24-1; d_call: NA; j_call: TRBJ2-5; clone_size: NA; cdr3_aa: CATSDPGSVQETQYF; cdr3_nt: TGTGCCACCAGTGACCCCGGTAGCGTCCAAGAGACCCAGTACTTC
v_call: TRBV3-1/TRBV3-2; d_call: NA; j_call: TRBJ1-1; clone_size: NA; cdr3_aa: CASSVDIANTEAFF; cdr3_nt: TGTGCCAGCAGCGTCGATATAGCGAACACTGAAGCTTTCTTT
v_call: TRBV4-1; d_call: NA; j_call: TRBJ1-1; clone_size: NA; cdr3_aa: CASSRKSGDSLYTEAFF; cdr3_nt: TGCGCCAGCAGCCGAAAGTCGGGCGACAGCTTATACACTGAAGCTTTCTTT
v_call: TRBV7-9; d_call: NA; j_call: TRBJ1-1; clone_size: NA; cdr3_aa: CASSPQGSDTEAFF; cdr3_nt: TGTGCCAGCAGCCCACAGGGTTCGGACACTGAAGCTTTCTTT
v_call: TRBV18; d_call: TRBD1; j_call: TRBJ2-7; clone_size: NA; cdr3_aa: CASSPQGQSYEQYF; cdr3_nt: TGTGCCAGCTCACCACAGGGACAGTCCTACGAGCAGTACTTC
v_call: TRBV6-2/TRBV6-3; d_call: NA; j_call: TRBJ1-5; clone_size: NA; cdr3_aa: CASSPTGPNQPQHF; cdr3_nt: TGTGCCAGCAGTCCAACAGGACCCAATCAGCCCCAGCATTTT
v_call: TRBV6-6; d_call: NA; j_call: TRBJ1-5; clone_size: few; cdr3_aa: CASTLQPGQPQHF; cdr3_nt: TGTGCCAGCACCCTCCAACCGGGGCAGCCCCAGCATTTT
v_call: TRBV27; d_call: NA; j_call: TRBJ2-7; clone_size: NA; cdr3_aa: CASSGVHSYEQYF; cdr3_nt: TGTGCCAGCAGCGGGGTGCACTCCTACGAGCAGTACTTC
v_call: TRBV27; d_call: TRBD2; j_call: TRBJ2-1; clone_size: NA; cdr3_aa: CASSSWTSRNEQFF; cdr3_nt: TGTGCCAGCAGTTCTTGGACTAGCCGGAATGAGCAGTTCTTC
v_call: TRBV5-4; d_call: TRBD2; j_call: TRBJ2-1; clone_size: once; cdr3_aa: CASSLGLAGTDEQFF; cdr3_nt: TGTGCCAGCAGCTTGGGACTAGCGGGTACGGATGAGCAGTTCTTC
v_call: TRBV30; d_call: NA; j_call: TRBJ2-3; clone_size: NA; cdr3_aa: CAWSRGAATDTQYF; cdr3_nt: TGTGCCTGGAGTCGTGGGGCTGCGACAGATACGCAGTATTTT
v_call: TRBV30; d_call: TRBD1; j_call: TRBJ2-7; clone_size: once; cdr3_aa: CAWSIQGAGEQYF; cdr3_nt: TGTGCCTGGAGTATCCAGGGGGCGGGCGAGCAGTACTTC
v_call: TRBV12-3/TRBV12-4; d_call: NA; j_call: TRBJ2-1; clone_size: NA; cdr3_aa: CASSADSNNEQFF; cdr3_nt: TGTGCCAGCAGTGCGGACAGCAATAATGAGCAGTTCTTC
v_call: TRBV3-1/TRBV3-2; d_call: NA; j_call: TRBJ1-3; clone_size: NA; cdr3_aa: CASSQAGSGNTIYF; cdr3_nt: TGTGCCAGCAGCCAAGCTGGGAGCGGAAACACCATATATTTT
v_call: TRBV6-5; d_call: TRBD1; j_call: TRBJ1-1; clone_size: once; cdr3_aa: CASSYGSIGTGTEAFF; cdr3_nt: TGTGCCAGCAGTTATGGGTCGATCGGGACAGGGACTGAAGCTTTCTTT
v_call: TRBV18; d_call: NA; j_call: TRBJ1-2; clone_size: NA; cdr3_aa: CASSPSGEYGYTF; cdr3_nt: TGTGCCAGCTCACCATCGGGGGAGTATGGCTACACCTTC
v_call: TRBV6-2/TRBV6-3; d_call: NA; j_call: TRBJ1-2; clone_size: NA; cdr3_aa: CASSYLAGDGYTF; cdr3_nt: TGTGCCAGCAGTTACTTGGCAGGGGATGGCTACACCTTC